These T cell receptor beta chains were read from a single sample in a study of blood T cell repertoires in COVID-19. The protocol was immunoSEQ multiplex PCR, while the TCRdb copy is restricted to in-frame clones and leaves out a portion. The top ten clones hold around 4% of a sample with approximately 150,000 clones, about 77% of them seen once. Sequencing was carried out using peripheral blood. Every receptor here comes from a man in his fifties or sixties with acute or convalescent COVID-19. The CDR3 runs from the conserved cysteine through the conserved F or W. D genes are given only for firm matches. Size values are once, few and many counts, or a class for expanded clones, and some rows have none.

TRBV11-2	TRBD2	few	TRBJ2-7	TGTGCCAGCAGCTTAGCAGCGGGACTAGCCTACGAGCAGTACTTC	CASSLAAGLAYEQYF
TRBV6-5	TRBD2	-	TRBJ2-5	TGTGCCAGCAATCGGGAGGGCTTTTCGGAGACCCAGTACTTC	CASNREGFSETQYF
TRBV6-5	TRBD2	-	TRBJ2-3	TGTGCCAGCATAGCGGGAGGTAGCACAGATACGCAGTATTTT	CASIAGGSTDTQYF
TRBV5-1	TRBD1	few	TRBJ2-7	TGCGCCAGCAGCTCCGGACAGGAAAAGAGGCAGTACTTC	CASSSGQEKRQYF
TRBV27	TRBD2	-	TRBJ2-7	TGTGCCAGCACTCGAAGGTGGGGGGGCTCCTACGAGCAGTACTTC	CASTRRWGGSYEQYF
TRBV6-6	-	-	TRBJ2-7	TGTGCCAGCAGTTACTCTGCAGTCCACGAGCAGTACTTC	CASSYSAVHEQYF
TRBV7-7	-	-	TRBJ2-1	TGTGCTAGCAGCTCTACAGGGAGCTCCTACAATGAGCAGTTCTTC	CASSSTGSSYNEQFF
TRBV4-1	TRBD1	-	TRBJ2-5	TGCGCCAGCAGCCTCTCGGTGGGACAGGACCAAGAGACCCAGTACTTC	CASSLSVGQDQETQYF
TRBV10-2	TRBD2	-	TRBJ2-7	TGCGCCAGCAGAGAGGGACTAGCGGGAGTGTACGAGCAGTACTTC	CASREGLAGVYEQYF
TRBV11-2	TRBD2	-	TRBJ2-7	TGTGCCAGCAGGTCGGGACTAGCGAACGAGCAGTACTTC	CASRSGLANEQYF
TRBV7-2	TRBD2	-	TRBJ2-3	TGTGCCAGCGGCAAGCGGGAGTCAGATACGCAGTATTTT	CASGKRESDTQYF
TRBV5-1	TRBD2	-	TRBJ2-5	TGCGCCAGCAGCCGTACTAGCGAAGAGACCCAGTACTTC	CASSRTSEETQYF
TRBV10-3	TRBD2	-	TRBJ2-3	TGTGCCACCCATTCTAGCGGGAGTACAGATACGCAGTATTTT	CATHSSGSTDTQYF
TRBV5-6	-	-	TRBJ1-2	TGTGCCAGCAGCTTGGTAGGGGGACGCGGCTACACCTTC	CASSLVGGRGYTF
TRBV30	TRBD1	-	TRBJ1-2	TGTGCCACAAGTAGAGGGACAGGGGGTGGCTACACCTTC	CATSRGTGGGYTF
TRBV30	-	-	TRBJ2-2	TGTGCCTGGAGGCTAGCGCTGAACACCGGGGAGCTGTTTTTT	CAWRLALNTGELFF
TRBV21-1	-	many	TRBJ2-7	TGTGCCAGCAGCAAAGCTGAAGGGAGCTACGAGCAGTACTTC	CASSKAEGSYEQYF
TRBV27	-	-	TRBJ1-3	TGTGCCAGCAGTTTATCGTTGAGTTCTGGAAACACCATATATTTT	CASSLSLSSGNTIYF
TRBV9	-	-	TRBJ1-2	TGTGCCAGCAGCGTAGTCGCGGGGTCGGGGTATGGCTACACCTTC	CASSVVAGSGYGYTF
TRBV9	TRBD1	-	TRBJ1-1	TGTGCCAGCAGCGGATCGACAGGGTTGAGACTGCAAGCTTTCTTT	CASSGSTGLRLQAFF
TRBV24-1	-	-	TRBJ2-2	TGTGCCACCAGCCCGGGACTTTCGAACACCGGGGAGCTGTTTTTT	CATSPGLSNTGELFF
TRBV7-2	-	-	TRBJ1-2	TGTGCCAGCAGCTTAGCGGGGGCGCAAGGCTACACCTTC	CASSLAGAQGYTF
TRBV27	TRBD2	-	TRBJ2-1	TGTGCCAGCAGTTTAGGGACTAGCGGGAACAATGAGCAGTTCTTC	CASSLGTSGNNEQFF
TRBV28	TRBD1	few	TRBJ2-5	TGTGCCAGCAGTTCAGGGGGAAGAGAGACCCAGTACTTC	CASSSGGRETQYF
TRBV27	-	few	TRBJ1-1	TGTGCCAGCAGTCCCCAGATCTACGTTAGGGGTGGGGAAGCTTTCTTT	CASSPQIYVRGGEAFF
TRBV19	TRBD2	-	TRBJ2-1	TGTGCCAGTAGGGAGACTAGCGGGAGGACCTACAATGAGCAGTTCTTC	CASRETSGRTYNEQFF
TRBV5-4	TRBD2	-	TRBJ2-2	TGTGCCAGCAGCCCACTAGCGGGAGGGTACACCGGGGAGCTGTTTTTT	CASSPLAGGYTGELFF
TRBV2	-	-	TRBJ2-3	TGTGCCAGCACTCGCGGCTTAACCACAGATACGCAGTATTTT	CASTRGLTTDTQYF
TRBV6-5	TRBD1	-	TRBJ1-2	TGTGCCAGCAACCAATGGACAGGGGGCGGTGGCTACACCTTC	CASNQWTGGGGYTF
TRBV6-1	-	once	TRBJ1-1	TGTGCCAGCAGTGAAAACAGGCCACCTATGAACACTGAAGCTTTCTTT	CASSENRPPMNTEAFF
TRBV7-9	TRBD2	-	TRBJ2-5	TGTGCCAGCAGGCCCGGGACTAGCCAAGAGACCCAGTACTTC	CASRPGTSQETQYF
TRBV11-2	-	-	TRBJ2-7	TGTGCCAGCAGCTTTACGTCGGGATCCCACTACGAGCAGTACTTC	CASSFTSGSHYEQYF
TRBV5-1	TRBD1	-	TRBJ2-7	TGCGCCAGCAGGCAGGGGGCGGGTTACTACGAGCAGTACTTC	CASRQGAGYYEQYF
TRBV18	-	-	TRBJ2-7	TGTGCCAGCTCACCACAGAGAGACTACGAGCAGTACTTC	CASSPQRDYEQYF
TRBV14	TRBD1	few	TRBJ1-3	TGTGCCAGCAGCACAAATCACAGGGGATCCAGAAACACCATATATTTT	CASSTNHRGSRNTIYF
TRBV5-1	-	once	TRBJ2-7	TGCGCCAGCAGGCCTCAGGGGGGAAGCTACGAGCAGTACTTC	CASRPQGGSYEQYF
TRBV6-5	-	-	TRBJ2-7	TGTGCCAGCAGTTACATAGGGGCTACCCCCTACGAGCAGTACTTC	CASSYIGATPYEQYF
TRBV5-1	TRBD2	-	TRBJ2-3	TGCGCCAGCAGCTCCCGGACTAGCGGGAAGGCTGATACGCAGTATTTT	CASSSRTSGKADTQYF
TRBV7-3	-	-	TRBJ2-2	TGTGCCAGCAGCTTAAGGCAGTCCCCCACCGGGGAGCTGTTTTTT	CASSLRQSPTGELFF
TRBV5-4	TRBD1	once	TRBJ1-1	TGTGCCAGCAGCACCGGACAGGGACAGGGGAACACTGAAGCTTTCTTT	CASSTGQGQGNTEAFF
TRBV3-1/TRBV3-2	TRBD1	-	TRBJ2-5	TGTGCCAGCAGATCTACTCCGGGACAGGGGGCGGTTGGCCAAGAGACCCAGTACTTC	CASRSTPGQGAVGQETQYF
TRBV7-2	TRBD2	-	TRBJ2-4	TGTGCCAGCAGATCCAGGGGACTAGCCGAAAACATTCAGTACTTC	CASRSRGLAENIQYF
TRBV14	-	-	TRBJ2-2	TGTGCCAGCAGCCGCCAGGGAAACACCGGGGAGCTGTTTTTT	CASSRQGNTGELFF
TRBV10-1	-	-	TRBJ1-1	TGCGCCAGCAGTGATTCGGGGATCGCTGAAGCTTTCTTT	CASSDSGIAEAFF
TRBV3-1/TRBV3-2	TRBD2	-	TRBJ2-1	TGTGCCAGCGGATGGACTAGGAATGAGCAGTTCTTC	CASGWTRNEQFF
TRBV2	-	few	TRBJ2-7	TGTGCCAGCATCGAGGGTAGCAACGAGCAGTACTTC	CASIEGSNEQYF
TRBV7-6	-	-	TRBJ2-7	TGTGCCAGCAGCTTGGCGGACTCCTACGAGCAGTACTTC	CASSLADSYEQYF
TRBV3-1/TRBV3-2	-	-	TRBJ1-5	TGTGCCAGCAGCCAAGGGGCGGGTAAGCCCCAGCATTTT	CASSQGAGKPQHF
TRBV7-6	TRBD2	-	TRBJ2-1	TGTGCCAGCAGCTTAGGGACTAGCGGAACCAATGAGCAGTTCTTC	CASSLGTSGTNEQFF
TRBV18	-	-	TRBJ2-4	TGTGCCAGCTCACCCTTCGACAGTGGTGGAAACATTCAGTACTTC	CASSPFDSGGNIQYF
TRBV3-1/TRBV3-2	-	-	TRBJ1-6	TGTGCCAGCGTAGGGACTTATAATTCACCCCTCCACTTT	CASVGTYNSPLHF
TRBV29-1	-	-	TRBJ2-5	TGCAGCGTTGGGGCCTCGGCAGCCGGCGAGACCCAGTACTTC	CSVGASAAGETQYF
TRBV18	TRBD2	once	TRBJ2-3	TGTGCCAGCTCACCACAGGTAGCGGGGACAGATACGCAGTATTTT	CASSPQVAGTDTQYF
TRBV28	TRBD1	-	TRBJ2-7	TGTGCCAGCAGTGGGACAGGGGCCCTTATACTCTACGAGCAGTACTTC	CASSGTGALILYEQYF
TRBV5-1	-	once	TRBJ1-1	TGCGCCAGCAGCGTGACAGGTGAGCCGATGAAAGCTTTCTTT	CASSVTGEPMKAFF
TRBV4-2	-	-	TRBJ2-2	TGTGCCAGCAGCAAAGGGACTCCTACCGGGGAGCTGTTTTTT	CASSKGTPTGELFF
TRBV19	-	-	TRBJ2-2	-	CASTSGQRTGELFF
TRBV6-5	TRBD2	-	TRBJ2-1	TGTGCCAGCGCCGCTAGCGGGGCGTACAATGAGCAGTTCTTC	CASAASGAYNEQFF
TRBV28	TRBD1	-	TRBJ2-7	TGTGCCAGCCGTTTAACTCGGAGCGGACAGGCTACAGGGTACTTC	CASRLTRSGQATGYF
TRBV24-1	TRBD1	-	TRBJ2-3	TGTGCCACCAGTGATTTGGCCTCGACAGGGGGCGGAGATACGCAGTATTTT	CATSDLASTGGGDTQYF